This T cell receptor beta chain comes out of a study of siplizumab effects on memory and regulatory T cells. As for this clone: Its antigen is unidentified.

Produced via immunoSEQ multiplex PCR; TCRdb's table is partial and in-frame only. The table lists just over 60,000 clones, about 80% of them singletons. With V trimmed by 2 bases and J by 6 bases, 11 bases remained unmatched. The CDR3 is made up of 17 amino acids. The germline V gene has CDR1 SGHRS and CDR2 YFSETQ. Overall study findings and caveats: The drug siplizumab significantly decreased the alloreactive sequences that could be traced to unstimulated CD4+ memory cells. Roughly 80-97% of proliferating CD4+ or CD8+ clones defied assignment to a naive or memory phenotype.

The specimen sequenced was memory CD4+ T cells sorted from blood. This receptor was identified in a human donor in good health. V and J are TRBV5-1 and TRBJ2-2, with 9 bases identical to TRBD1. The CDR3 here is CASSFRRGTGISGELFF. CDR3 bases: TGCGCCAGCAGCTTTAGGCGCGGGACAGGGATATCCGGGGAGCTGTTTTTT. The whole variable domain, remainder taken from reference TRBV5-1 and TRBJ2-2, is KAGVTQTPRYLIKTRGQQVTLSCSPISGHRSVSWYQQTPGQGLQFLFEYFSETQRNKGNFPGRFSGRQFSNSRSEMNVSTLELGDSALYLCASSFRRGTGISGELFFGEGSRLTVL.